The 2 T cell receptor beta chains listed next were all sequenced from one sample in a study of kidney transplant recipient with SARS-CoV-2 infection. Using its own MiXCR run on the reads, TCRdb lists one record per CDR3 protein. The sample consists of 200,000 to 250,000 distinct CDR3 sequences, 29% of them appearing once. Sequenced material: a blood sample, taken at baseline and on roughly day 110 from a kidney transplant recipient. The receptor set was obtained from a young adult male patient who had COVID-19 and was a kidney transplant recipient. These T cells may partly come from the graft donor.

Remarks on this clonotype: Since a much larger clone is just one base distant, this may be a read error. The chain recombines TRBV7-9 with TRBJ2-7, with D uncertain. This CDR3 has 14 amino acids. V lost 5 bases and J 10 bases, leaving 21 bases between the germline ends. Germline V gives CDR1 SEHNR, CDR2 FQNEAQ (reference sequence). The CDR3, as DNA: TGTGCCAGCAGCACCTCAACGATGCGAGAGGCCCAGTACTTC. Translated, it gives CASSTSTMREAQYF.

The sample holds a few counts of this clonotype. V gene TRBV16 combines with J gene TRBJ1-2; D call uncertain. V was clipped by 5 bases and J by 4 bases, with 23 bases between them. CDR3 length equals 17 residues. CDR1 is KGHSY and CDR2 is FQNENV in the germline V gene. The CDR3 coding sequence is TGTGCCAGCAGCAAAGCTCCGGTCGTTAGAAAGACCTATGGCTACACCTTC. Its protein is CASSKAPVVRKTYGYTF.